This TCR beta chain was profiled in a study of blood T cell repertoires in COVID-19. The wider study: Material from acute and convalescent COVID-19 was sourced from the United States, Italy and Spain. The cDNA or gDNA used as material had been derived from T cells, B-cell-depleted T cells, or PBMCs.

As handled by the study authors: Cell counts per sample came from amplifying reference gene primers. Clones were sequenced by immunoSEQ multiplex PCR, and TCRdb holds only the in-frame ones, with some missing. V, J and clone size are those of that table, while D and trimming were read from the DNA. Here the sample spans about 74,000 clones, about 91% being singletons. The CDR3 is 15 amino acids. V dropped 4 bases and J dropped 4; count of bases not matched to a gene: 6. In germline, CDR1 is SGHNT, CDR2 YYREEE (reference sequence). The material sequenced was peripheral blood. The V gene is TRBV5-4, the J gene TRBJ1-3; 9 nucleotides agree with TRBD1. This receptor was taken from a woman of 80 years or more with active or convalescent COVID-19. The CDR3 nucleotides are TGTGCCAGCAGCAGAGCCGGGACAGGGGGAAACACCATATATTTT. It translates to CASSRAGTGGNTIYF.